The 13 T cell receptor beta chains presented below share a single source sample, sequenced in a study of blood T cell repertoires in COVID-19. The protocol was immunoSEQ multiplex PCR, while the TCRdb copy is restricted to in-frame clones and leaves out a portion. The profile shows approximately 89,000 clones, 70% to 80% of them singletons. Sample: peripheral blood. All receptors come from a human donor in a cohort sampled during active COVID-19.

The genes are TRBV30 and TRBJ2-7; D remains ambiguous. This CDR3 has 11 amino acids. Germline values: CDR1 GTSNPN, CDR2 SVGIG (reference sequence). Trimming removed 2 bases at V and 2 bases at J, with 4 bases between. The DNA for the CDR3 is TGTGCCTGGAGTTTCACCTACGAGCAGTACTTC. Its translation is CAWSFTYEQYF.

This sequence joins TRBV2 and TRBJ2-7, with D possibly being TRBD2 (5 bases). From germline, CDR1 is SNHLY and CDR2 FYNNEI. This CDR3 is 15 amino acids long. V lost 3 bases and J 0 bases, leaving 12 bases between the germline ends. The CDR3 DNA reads TGTGCCAGCAGTGACGAGGGCCGTAGCTCCTACGAGCAGTACTTC. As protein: CASSDEGRSSYEQYF. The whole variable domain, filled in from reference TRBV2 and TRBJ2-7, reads EPEVTQTPSHQVTQMGQEVILRCVPISNHLYFYWYRQILGQKVEFLVSFYNNEISEKSEIFDDQFSVERPDGSNFTLKIRSTKLEDSAMYFCASSDEGRSSYEQYFGPGTRLTVT.

As DNA, the CDR3 is TGTGCCAGCAGTTACTTCGGACAAGCCTACAATGAGCAGTTCTTC. Translated: CASSYFGQAYNEQFF. The gene calls are TRBV6-5 and TRBJ2-1; a possible D gene is TRBD1 (5 bases). The CDR3 has 15 amino acids. Trimming left V 1 base short and J 2 bases short, with 9 bases between. Germline lookup yields CDR1 MNHEY and CDR2 SVGAGI.

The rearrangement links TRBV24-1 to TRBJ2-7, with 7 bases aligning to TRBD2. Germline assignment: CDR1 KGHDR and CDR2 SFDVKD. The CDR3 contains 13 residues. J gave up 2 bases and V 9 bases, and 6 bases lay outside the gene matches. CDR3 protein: CATAASGTYEQYF. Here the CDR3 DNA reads TGTGCCACCGCGGCTAGCGGTACCTACGAGCAGTACTTC.

The CDR3 sequence is CSAHSGRNGELFF. CDR3 DNA sequence: TGCAGCGCCCACAGCGGGAGGAACGGGGAGCTGTTTTTT. The chain couples TRBV29-1 to TRBJ2-2; the match to TRBD2 covers 9 bases. The CDR3 has 13 residues. CDR1 is SQVTM and CDR2 is ANQGSEA in the germline V gene. The V gene end was trimmed by 7 bases and the J gene end by 7 bases; junction bases not matched to a gene: 7.

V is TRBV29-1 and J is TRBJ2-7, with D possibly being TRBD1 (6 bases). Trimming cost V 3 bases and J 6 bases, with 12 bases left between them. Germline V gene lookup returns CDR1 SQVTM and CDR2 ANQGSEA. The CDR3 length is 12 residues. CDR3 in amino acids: CSVDRGLGEQYF. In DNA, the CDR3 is TGCAGCGTTGACAGGGGATTGGGCGAGCAGTACTTC.

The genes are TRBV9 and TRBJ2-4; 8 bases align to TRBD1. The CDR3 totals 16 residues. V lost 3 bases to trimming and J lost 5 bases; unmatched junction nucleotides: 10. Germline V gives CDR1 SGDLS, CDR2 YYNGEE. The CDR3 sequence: CASSASPQGAQNIQYF. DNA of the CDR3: TGTGCCAGCAGCGCTTCCCCTCAGGGGGCCCAAAACATTCAGTACTTC.

The CDR3 loop reads CASSDYMALAGLNEQFF. CDR3 sequence (DNA): TGTGCCAGCAGTGACTATATGGCTCTAGCGGGATTGAATGAGCAGTTCTTC. The V gene is TRBV2, the J gene TRBJ2-1, with 9 positions matching TRBD2. V gave up 3 bases and J gave up 7 bases; unmatched junction bases: 13. Germline V lookup: CDR1 SNHLY, CDR2 FYNNEI. This CDR3 has 17 residues.

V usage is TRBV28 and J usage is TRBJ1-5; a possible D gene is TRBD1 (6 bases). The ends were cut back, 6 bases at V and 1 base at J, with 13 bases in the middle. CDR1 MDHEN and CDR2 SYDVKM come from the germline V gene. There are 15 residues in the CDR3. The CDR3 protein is CASSLQQGSNQPQHF. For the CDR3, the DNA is TGTGCCAGCAGCCTACAACAGGGAAGCAATCAGCCCCAGCATTTT.

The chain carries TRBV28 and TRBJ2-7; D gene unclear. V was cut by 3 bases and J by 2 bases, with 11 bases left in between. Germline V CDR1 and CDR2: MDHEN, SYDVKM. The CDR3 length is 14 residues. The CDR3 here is CASSLRLATYEQYF. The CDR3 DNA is TGTGCCAGCAGTTTGAGGCTCGCAACCTACGAGCAGTACTTC. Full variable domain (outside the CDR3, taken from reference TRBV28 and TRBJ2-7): DVKVTQSSRYLVKRTGEKVFLECVQDMDHENMFWYRQDPGLGLRLIYFSYDVKMKEKGDIPEGYSVSREKKERFSLILESASTNQTSMYLCASSLRLATYEQYFGPGTRLTVT.

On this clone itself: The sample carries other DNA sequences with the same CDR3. CDR3 coding DNA: TGTGCCAGCAGTCCCGGGTACGAGCAGTACTTC. This codes for CASSPGYEQYF. This sequence joins TRBV27 and TRBJ2-7; no clear D gene. The CDR3 runs 11 residues. CDR1 is MNHEY and CDR2 is SMNVEV in the germline V gene (reference sequence). V dropped 5 bases and J dropped 4 bases, with 6 bases sitting between them.

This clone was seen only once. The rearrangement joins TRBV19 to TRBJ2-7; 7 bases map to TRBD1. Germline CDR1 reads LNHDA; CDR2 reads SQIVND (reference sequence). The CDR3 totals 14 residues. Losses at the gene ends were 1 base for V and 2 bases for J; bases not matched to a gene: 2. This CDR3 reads CASSIGGGPYEQYF. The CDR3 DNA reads TGTGCCAGTAGTATAGGAGGGGGCCCCTACGAGCAGTACTTC.

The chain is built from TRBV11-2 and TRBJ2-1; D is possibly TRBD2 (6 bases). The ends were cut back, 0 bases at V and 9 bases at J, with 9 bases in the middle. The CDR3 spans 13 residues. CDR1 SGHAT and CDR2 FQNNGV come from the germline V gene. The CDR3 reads CASSLDQAGEQFF. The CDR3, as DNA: TGTGCCAGCAGCTTAGATCAAGCGGGTGAGCAGTTCTTC.